The 12 T cell receptor beta chains listed next were all sequenced from one sample in a study of radiation and T cells in renal cell carcinoma. Time point noted: blood 4 weeks post-SBRT, at nephrectomy. Specified treatment: 15 Gy SBRT to primary tumor, nephrectomy 4 weeks later. The protocol was immunoSEQ multiplex PCR, while the TCRdb copy is restricted to in-frame clones and leaves out a portion. The table lists under 100,000 clones, around four fifths of them singletons, with under 10% in the top ten. Sample: blood, taken from a patient whose treatment included radiotherapy and nephrectomy. These receptors came from a man in his fifties with renal cell carcinoma.

J is TRBJ1-2 and V is TRBV12-5, with 7 bases that match TRBD1. The germline CDR1 and CDR2 sequences are LGHNT and FRNRAP. The CDR3 length is 14 residues. J gave up 2 bases and V 6 bases, and 6 bases lay outside the gene matches. The chain's CDR3 is CASGRGQENYGYTF. Written as DNA, the CDR3 is TGTGCTAGTGGCCGTGGACAGGAAAACTATGGCTACACCTTC.

This clone appeared once. The chain recombines TRBV29-1 with TRBJ1-4, with D perhaps matching TRBD1 (5 bases). This CDR3 has 12 residues. The V gene's germline CDR1 is SQVTM and CDR2 ANQGSEA. V was clipped by 5 bases and J by 5 bases, with 9 bases between them. In DNA form, the CDR3 reads TGCAGCGTTTCGGGGCCGAATGAAAAACTGTTTTTT. Encoded protein: CSVSGPNEKLFF. The variable domain in full, completed from reference TRBV29-1 and TRBJ1-4, reads SAVISQKPSRDICQRGTSLTIQCQVDSQVTMMFWYRQQPGQSLTLIATANQGSEATYESGFVIDKFPISRPNLTFSTLTVSNMSPEDSSIYLCSVSGPNEKLFFGSGTQLSVL.

The V call is TRBV29-1, the J call TRBJ1-2, with D possibly being TRBD1 (6 bases). Trimming took off 4 bases at V and 7 bases at J, with 16 bases between the two ends. There are 13 residues in the CDR3. Looked up from germline, CDR1 is SQVTM and CDR2 is ANQGSEA. This chain's CDR3 is CSVAFPLTGGYTF. The CDR3 DNA reads TGCAGCGTTGCGTTTCCATTGACAGGTGGCTACACCTTC.

This chain's CDR3 is CASSPAVGGSYGYTF. The CDR3 region has the DNA TGCGCCAGCAGCCCCGCCGTAGGGGGTAGCTATGGCTACACCTTC. The rearrangement joins TRBV4-3 to TRBJ1-2; D may be TRBD1 (6 bases). The CDR3 has 15 residues. The germline V gene has CDR1 LGHNA and CDR2 YSLEER. Trimming removed 4 bases at V and 4 bases at J, with 16 bases between.

This chain connects TRBV19 to TRBJ2-4, with D tentatively TRBD1 (6 bases). Trimming shortened V by 3 bases and J by 7 bases, and 13 bases separated the two germline ends. The germline gives CDR1 LNHDA, CDR2 SQIVND (reference sequence). CDR3 length: 14 residues. CDR3 amino acids: CASSIVEGDNIQYF. The CDR3 bases are TGTGCCAGTAGTATTGTCGAGGGGGATAACATTCAGTACTTC.

The chain recombines TRBV2 with TRBJ1-1; TRBD1 matches at 8 bases. V lost 2 bases and J lost 3; bases outside the gene matches: 5. This CDR3 has 15 amino acids. Germline V gene lookup returns CDR1 SNHLY and CDR2 FYNNEI. In nucleotides, the CDR3 is TGTGCCAGCAGTGAACAGGGGGCGCGGGACACTGAAGCTTTCTTT. Its protein is CASSEQGARDTEAFF.

V and J are TRBV5-1 and TRBJ1-1, with D uncertain. V lost 0 bases and J 4 bases, leaving 10 bases between the germline ends. The germline gives CDR1 SGHRS, CDR2 YFSETQ. The CDR3 extends over 14 amino acids. Written as DNA, the CDR3 is TGCGCCAGCAGCTTGGCCGGGGAGGGCACTGAAGCTTTCTTT. As protein: CASSLAGEGTEAFF.

The sample holds a few counts of this clone. The rearrangement joins TRBV5-1 to TRBJ2-7; D may match TRBD1 or TRBD2 (6 bases each). Trimming removed 1 base from V and 1 base from J, with 12 bases in between. The CDR3 consists of 15 residues. Germline V gene lookup returns CDR1 SGHRS and CDR2 YFSETQ. The CDR3: CASSLSGAASYEQYF. CDR3 DNA sequence: TGCGCCAGCAGCTTGTCGGGGGCCGCATCCTACGAGCAGTACTTC.

The chain recombines TRBV10-3 with TRBJ2-5, with TRBD1 matching 10 bases. CDR1 and CDR2 from the germline V gene are ENHRY and SYGVKD. This CDR3 has 15 amino acids. The V gene end was trimmed by 6 bases and the J gene end by 1 base; junction bases not matched to a gene: 5. CDR3: CAIRGTGASQETQYF. The CDR3, as DNA: TGTGCCATCAGGGGGACAGGGGCCAGCCAAGAGACCCAGTACTTC.

The chain is built from TRBV4-1 and TRBJ1-3; D ambiguous. The germline V gene encodes CDR1 MGHRA and CDR2 YSYEKL. CDR3 length: 15 amino acids. Trimming cost V 0 bases and J 0 bases, with 6 bases left between them. The CDR3 DNA sequence: TGCGCCAGCAGCCAAGACGTCCGCTCTGGAAACACCATATATTTT. Its protein product is CASSQDVRSGNTIYF.

V and J are TRBV19 and TRBJ2-7; D remains unclear. Germline V gene lookup returns CDR1 LNHDA and CDR2 SQIVND (reference sequence). CDR3 length: 12 residues. The ends were cut back, 4 bases at V and 9 bases at J, with 13 bases in the middle. In DNA, the CDR3 is TGTGCCAGTAGTAATTGGGGAACGGGGCAGTACTTC. Translation gives CASSNWGTGQYF.

The V and J genes are TRBV7-2 and TRBJ2-7; D is uncertain. Trimming cost V 9 bases and J 0 bases, with 12 bases left between them. Germline loops: CDR1 SGHTA, CDR2 FQGNSA. The CDR3 covers 13 residues. The CDR3 region is CARNPPDSYEQYF. The DNA for the CDR3 is TGTGCCAGAAACCCCCCTGACTCCTACGAGCAGTACTTC.